This T cell receptor (beta chain) was captured by sequencing in a study of blood T cell repertoires in COVID-19. This clone was observed a few times. Repertoires were generated with immunoSEQ multiplex PCR, while TCRdb's copy carries only in-frame clones and drops some. The sample has roughly 120,000 clones, 65% to 90% seen once. The CDR3 sequence is 16 residues long. Germline values: CDR1 ENHRY, CDR2 SYGVKD. With 7 bases removed from V and 3 bases from J, the gap between germline ends came to 21 bases. The gene calls are TRBV10-3 and TRBJ1-2; possibly TRBD1 for D (6 bases). The receptor was derived from a man older than 75 with acute or convalescent COVID-19. What was sequenced was peripheral blood. CDR3 DNA: TGTGCCATCAAAGGGGGGGCCTACTATGGGGACTATGGCTACACCTTC. Residues: CAIKGGAYYGDYGYTF.